This is a list of T cell receptor beta chains from one sample in a study of blood T cell repertoires in COVID-19. Produced via immunoSEQ multiplex PCR; TCRdb's table is partial and in-frame only. The table includes 140,000 to 150,000 clones, approximately 80% detected once. The sequencing sample was made of peripheral blood. The receptors derive from a man in his sixties or seventies who had recovered from COVID-19. The CDR3 runs from the conserved cysteine through the conserved F or W. The order of the fields is clone size, V gene, J gene, D gene, CDR3 DNA, CDR3 protein. D genes are given only for firm matches. Some rows mark clone size as missing; the rest say once, few, many or name a class of expanded clone.

>once|TRBV11-2|TRBJ1-4|.
TGTGCCAGCAGCTTAGCGGCAGGCCGAACTAATGAAAAACTGTTTTTT
CASSLAAGRTNEKLFF
>once|TRBV29-1|TRBJ2-5|TRBD2
TGCAGCGTTGAAGGCAGGGAGGGAGAGACCCAGTACTTC
CSVEGREGETQYF
>.|TRBV19|TRBJ2-3|TRBD2
TGTGCCAGTAGTTTACTAGCGCTGGGCACAGATACGCAGTATTTT
CASSLLALGTDTQYF
>.|TRBV5-1|TRBJ2-7|TRBD2
TGCGCCAGCAGCCCCGAAGGGACTAACTCCTACGAGCAGTACTTC
CASSPEGTNSYEQYF
>.|TRBV4-1|TRBJ2-1|TRBD2
TGCGCCAGCAGCCAAGTCCCAGTCCAGGGAGGGAATGAGCAGTTCTTC
CASSQVPVQGGNEQFF
>.|TRBV7-9|TRBJ2-4|.
TGTGCCAGCACCCCCTCCGGGGCCAAAAACATTCAGTACTTC
CASTPSGAKNIQYF
>.|TRBV5-1|TRBJ2-7|.
TGCGCCAGCAGCTTGGGAAGGGAGCTATACGAGCAGTACTTC
CASSLGRELYEQYF
>.|TRBV19|TRBJ2-1|TRBD1
TGTGCCAGTAGCCCGCTAACAGGGGCAACCTACAATGAGCAGTTCTTC
CASSPLTGATYNEQFF
>.|TRBV18|TRBJ2-3|TRBD2
TGTGCCAGCTCACCACGGCGGGAGGGCACAGATACGCAGTATTTT
CASSPRREGTDTQYF
>.|TRBV3-1/TRBV3-2|TRBJ1-5|TRBD1
TGTGCCAGCAGTCTGGGACAGAATCAGCCCCAGCATTTT
CASSLGQNQPQHF
>.|TRBV27|TRBJ2-7|.
TGTGCCAGCAGTTTAGGGGACAAATACGAGCAGTACTTC
CASSLGDKYEQYF
>.|TRBV6-6|TRBJ2-4|TRBD2
TGTGCCAGCAGCGCCGCCGTAGAGAGAGGGAGGGCCGGGGGAGCCAAAAACATTCAGTACTTC
CASSAAVERGRAGGAKNIQYF
>.|TRBV19|TRBJ2-5|.
TGTGCCAGTGGGAGATCGCGACAAGAGACCCAGTACTTC
CASGRSRQETQYF
>.|TRBV9|TRBJ2-5|TRBD1
TGTGCCAGCAGCGTAGTGGGACAGGGAGGAGAGACCCAGTACTTC
CASSVVGQGGETQYF
>once|TRBV6-5|TRBJ1-2|TRBD1
TGTGCCAGCAGTTACGCCGGACAGGCCTATGGCTACACCTTC
CASSYAGQAYGYTF
>.|TRBV19|TRBJ1-1|.
TGTGCCAGTAGTATGGGAGCAAATGAAGCTTTCTTT
CASSMGANEAFF
>many|TRBV25-1|TRBJ2-3|.
TGTGCCAGCAGTGAGGGCATCTCGGGGTCAGATACGCAGTATTTT
CASSEGISGSDTQYF
>.|TRBV18|TRBJ1-1|.
TGTGCCAGCTCGTCTACAGTGAACACTGAAGCTTTCTTT
CASSSTVNTEAFF
>.|TRBV6-1|TRBJ2-7|TRBD1
TGTGCCAGCAGTGAATTCACAGGGGGCTCCTACGAGCAGTACTTC
CASSEFTGGSYEQYF
>.|TRBV5-4|TRBJ2-5|TRBD1
TGTGCCAGCAGCTTGACAGGGGCCCAAGAGACCCAGTACTTC
CASSLTGAQETQYF
>.|TRBV5-1|TRBJ2-7|.
TGCGCCAGCAGCGAAACACCCCAGGGTTACGAGCAGTACTTC
CASSETPQGYEQYF
>.|TRBV7-9|TRBJ2-7|TRBD2
TGTGCCAGCGGGACTAGCGGGAGGCCCTACGAGCAGTACTTC
CASGTSGRPYEQYF
>.|TRBV7-9|TRBJ2-3|.
TGTGCCAGCAGCTTGGCGGGACTCACAGATACGCAGTATTTT
CASSLAGLTDTQYF
>.|TRBV9|TRBJ2-7|TRBD2
TGTGCCAGCAGCGTACCAGCGGGAAACAGATCATACGAGCAGTACTTC
CASSVPAGNRSYEQYF
>.|TRBV5-4|TRBJ1-1|TRBD1
TGTGCCAGCAGCGCCGGGACAGGGGGCCAGAGGACTGAAGCTTTCTTT
CASSAGTGGQRTEAFF
>.|TRBV9|TRBJ2-1|.
TGTGCCAGCAGCCCAAGACAACAGGGCATTTGGGGCGATGAGCAGTTCTTC
CASSPRQQGIWGDEQFF
>.|TRBV3-1/TRBV3-2|TRBJ2-2|.
TGTGCCAGCAGCCAGCCATCGGTAACGGGGGAGCTGTTTTTT
CASSQPSVTGELFF
>.|TRBV2|TRBJ2-1|.
TGTGCCAGCCGAGAGGGTATGTCGGGTGAGCAGTTCTTC
CASREGMSGEQFF
>.|TRBV10-2|TRBJ1-2|TRBD1
TGCGCCAGCAGTCCTCTGACAGGGCTAGGCTACACCTTC
CASSPLTGLGYTF
>.|TRBV7-9|TRBJ2-2|TRBD1
TGTGCCAGCAGCATGGGACAGGGGGCCTGGGCGACCGGGGAGCTGTTTTTT
CASSMGQGAWATGELFF
>few|TRBV14|TRBJ1-5|.
TGTGCCAGCAGCCGCACACAGGATCAGCCCCAGCATTTT
CASSRTQDQPQHF
>.|TRBV15|TRBJ2-3|.
TGTGCCACCAGCAGAGATCCTGAGGCGGCGCAGTATTTT
CATSRDPEAAQYF
>.|TRBV6-5|TRBJ2-1|TRBD2
TGTGCCAGCACACTAGCGGGAGAGCAGTTCTTC
CASTLAGEQFF
>.|TRBV15|TRBJ2-7|.
TGTGCCACCAGTAGGACAGACTCCTACGAGCAGTACTTC
CATSRTDSYEQYF
>.|TRBV18|TRBJ2-7|.
TGTGCCAGCTCACCGAGTTCCTACGAGCAGTACTTC
CASSPSSYEQYF
>once|TRBV29-1|TRBJ1-3|.
TGCAGCGTTGGTCGCGACAGCTCTGGAAACACCATATATTTT
CSVGRDSSGNTIYF
>few|TRBV30|TRBJ1-4|.
TGTGCCTGGGGCCCAAGTTTTGGAGGTGAAAAACTGTTTTTT
CAWGPSFGGEKLFF
>.|TRBV6-5|TRBJ1-2|.
TGTGCCAGCAGTTACTCGAGGGTACACTATGGCTACACCTTC
CASSYSRVHYGYTF
>.|TRBV30|TRBJ1-6|.
TGTGCCTGGACCTACCTGGGGGCAAGTTCACCCCTCCACTTT
CAWTYLGASSPLHF
>.|TRBV3-1/TRBV3-2|TRBJ2-1|TRBD2
TGTGCCAGCAGCCAAGAAACTAGCGGGAGGGAGTTCTTC
CASSQETSGREFF
>.|TRBV23-1|TRBJ1-2|.
TGCGCCAGCAGTCAATCGAGGTCAGCAGGGGCCCAACACCGGCATGGCTACACCTTC
CASSQSRSAGAQHRHGYTF
>once|TRBV5-1|TRBJ2-1|TRBD2
TGCGCCAGCAGCTTGTGGGGGAGGGGAGGGAACAATGAGCAGTTCTTC
CASSLWGRGGNNEQFF
>.|TRBV5-1|TRBJ2-3|.
TGCGCCGGGGATAAGGAGGGAGCGAACACAGATACGCAGTATTTT
CAGDKEGANTDTQYF
>.|TRBV5-1|TRBJ2-1|TRBD2
TGCGCCAGCAGCTTGGAGGCTAGCGGCTATACTGAGCAGTTCTTC
CASSLEASGYTEQFF
>.|TRBV5-1|TRBJ2-4|TRBD2
TGCGCCAGCAGCGACCACCAAGGACTAGCGGGATATGGCAAAAACATTCAGTACTTC
CASSDHQGLAGYGKNIQYF
>.|TRBV5-1|TRBJ2-3|.
TGCGCCAGCAGCTTGGCCCGTAGCACAGATACGCAGTATTTT
CASSLARSTDTQYF
>.|TRBV7-2|TRBJ1-6|TRBD1
TGTGCCAGCAGCAACATCGGGACAGGGGGATCACCCCTCCACTTT
CASSNIGTGGSPLHF
>.|TRBV5-5|TRBJ1-3|TRBD1
TGTGCCAGCAGCTTGTGGGACAGCTCTGGAAACACCATATATTTT
CASSLWDSSGNTIYF